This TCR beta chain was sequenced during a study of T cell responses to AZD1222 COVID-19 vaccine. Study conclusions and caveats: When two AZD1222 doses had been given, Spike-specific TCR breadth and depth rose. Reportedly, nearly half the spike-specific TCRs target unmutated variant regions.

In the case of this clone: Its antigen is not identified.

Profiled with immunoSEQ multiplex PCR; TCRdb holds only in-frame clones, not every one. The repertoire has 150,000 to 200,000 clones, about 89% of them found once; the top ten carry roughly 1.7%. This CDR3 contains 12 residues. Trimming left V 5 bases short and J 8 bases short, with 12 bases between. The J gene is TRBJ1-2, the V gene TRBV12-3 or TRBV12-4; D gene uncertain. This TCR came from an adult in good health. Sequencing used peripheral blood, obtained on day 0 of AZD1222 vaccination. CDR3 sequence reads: CASSPLVHGYTF. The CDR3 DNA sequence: TGTGCCAGCAGTCCGTTAGTTCACGGCTACACCTTC.